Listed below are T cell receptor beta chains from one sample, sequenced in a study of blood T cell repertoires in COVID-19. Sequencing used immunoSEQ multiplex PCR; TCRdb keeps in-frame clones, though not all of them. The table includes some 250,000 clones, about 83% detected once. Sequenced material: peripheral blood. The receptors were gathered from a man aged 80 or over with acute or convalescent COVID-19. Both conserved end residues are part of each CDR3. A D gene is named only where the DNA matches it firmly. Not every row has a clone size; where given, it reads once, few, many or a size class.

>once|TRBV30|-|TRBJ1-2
TGTGCCTGGAGCGGTTCGGTCCGCTATGGCTACACCTTC
CAWSGSVRYGYTF
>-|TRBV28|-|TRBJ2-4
TGTGCCAGCAGTTCAACAGGGGGGGAAAACATTCAGTACTTC
CASSSTGGENIQYF
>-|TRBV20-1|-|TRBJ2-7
TGCAGTGCTCAAGCTGGGCACGAGCAGTACTTC
CSAQAGHEQYF
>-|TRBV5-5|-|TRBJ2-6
TGTGCCAGCAGCTTGCAGGGTAATGGGGCCAACGTCCTGACTTTC
CASSLQGNGANVLTF
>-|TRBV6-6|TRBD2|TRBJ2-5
TGTGCCAGCAGCCGTCGGACTAGCGGGAGGGAGACCCAGTACTTC
CASSRRTSGRETQYF
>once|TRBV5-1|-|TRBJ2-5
TGCGCCAGCAGCTTGAACGGAGGGGAGATGGAGACCCAGTACTTC
CASSLNGGEMETQYF
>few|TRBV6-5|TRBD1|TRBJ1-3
TGTGCCAGCAGTTACTTACAGGGGGGAAACACCATATATTTT
CASSYLQGGNTIYF
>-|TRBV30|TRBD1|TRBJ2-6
TGTGCCTGGAGTGGACAGGGTGGGAGCTCTGGGGCCAACGTCCTGACTTTC
CAWSGQGGSSGANVLTF
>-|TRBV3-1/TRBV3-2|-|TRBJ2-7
TGTGCCAGCAGCCGTTTACAGGTAACCTACGAGCAGTACTTC
CASSRLQVTYEQYF
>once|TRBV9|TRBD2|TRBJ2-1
TGTGCCAGCAGCGCACCTAGCGGGAGTTCCTACAATGAGCAGTTCTTC
CASSAPSGSSYNEQFF
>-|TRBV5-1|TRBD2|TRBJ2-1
TGCGCCAGCAGCCTGCCGACTAGCGGGGGGGCAGATGAGCAGTTCTTC
CASSLPTSGGADEQFF
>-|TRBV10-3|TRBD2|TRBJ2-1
TGTGCCATCAGTGAAGGGACTAGTTTTGACAATGAGCAGTTCTTC
CAISEGTSFDNEQFF
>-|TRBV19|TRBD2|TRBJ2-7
TGTGCCAGTAGTAGGGCTAGCGGGAATTACGGCGAGCAGTACTTC
CASSRASGNYGEQYF
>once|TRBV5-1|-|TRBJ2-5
TGCGCCAGCAGCTTGGCATCGGGGATCGGGGAGACCCAGTACTTC
CASSLASGIGETQYF
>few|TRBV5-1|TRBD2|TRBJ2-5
TGCGCCAGCAGCTTCGGGGGGGGCGAAGAGACCCAGTACTTC
CASSFGGGEETQYF
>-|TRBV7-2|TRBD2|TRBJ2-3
TGTGCCAGCAGCACCCGGGGGGGCAGCACAGATACGCAGTATTTT
CASSTRGGSTDTQYF
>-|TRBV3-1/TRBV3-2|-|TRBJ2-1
TGTGCCAGCAGCCCCCGCAGACAGGTAATCAATGAGCAGTTCTTC
CASSPRRQVINEQFF
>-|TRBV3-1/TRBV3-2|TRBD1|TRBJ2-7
TGTGCCAGCAGCCAAACAGGGGGCGCGACCCTCTCCGAGCAGTACTTC
CASSQTGGATLSEQYF
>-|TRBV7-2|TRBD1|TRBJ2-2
TGTGCCAGCAGCTACCTCCCGGGACAGGAGAACACCGGGGAGCTGTTTTTT
CASSYLPGQENTGELFF
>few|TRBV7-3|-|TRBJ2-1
TGTGCCAGCAGCCCCTCAGGGGCCCTCGGCTACAATGAGCAGTTCTTC
CASSPSGALGYNEQFF
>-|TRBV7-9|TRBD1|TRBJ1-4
TGTGCCAGCAGCGATCAGGGGGCGTATGAAAAACTGTTTTTT
CASSDQGAYEKLFF
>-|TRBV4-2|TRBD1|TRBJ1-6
TGTGCCAGCAGCCAAGATGTGGGACAGATTAATTCACCCCTCCACTTT
CASSQDVGQINSPLHF
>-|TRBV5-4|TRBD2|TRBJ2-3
TGTGCCAGCAGCGCTCAACTAGCGGGGGCTAGCACAGATACGCAGTATTTT
CASSAQLAGASTDTQYF
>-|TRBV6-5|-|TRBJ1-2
TGTGCCAGCAGTTACTCCCCGGGAGCCGCGTGGGGCTACACCTTC
CASSYSPGAAWGYTF
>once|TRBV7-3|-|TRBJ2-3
TGTGCCAGCAGCTCCCCCGCGGGGAAACGAGAAACAGATACGCAGTATTTT
CASSSPAGKRETDTQYF
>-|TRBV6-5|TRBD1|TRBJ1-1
TGTGCCAGCAGTTACCGGACAGGGTATAACACTGAAGCTTTCTTT
CASSYRTGYNTEAFF
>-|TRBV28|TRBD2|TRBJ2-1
TGTGCCAGCAGTTCTTCTCGGACTAGCGGGAGGTGGTACAATGAGCAGTTCTTC
CASSSSRTSGRWYNEQFF
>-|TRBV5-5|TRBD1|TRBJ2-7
TGTGCCAGCAGCTTGGCGGGACAGGGTTTTTTGGAGCAGTACTTC
CASSLAGQGFLEQYF
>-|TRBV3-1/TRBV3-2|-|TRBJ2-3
TGTGCCAGCAGCCAAGATCGGGCGGGTACGCAGTATTTT
CASSQDRAGTQYF
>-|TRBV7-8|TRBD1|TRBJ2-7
TGTGCCAGCAGCTTGACCCGGGACAGGGACGAGCAGTACTTC
CASSLTRDRDEQYF
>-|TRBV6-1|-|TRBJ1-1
TGTGCCAGCAGTGACAGGGGCTCTGAAGCTTTCTTT
CASSDRGSEAFF
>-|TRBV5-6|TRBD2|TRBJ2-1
TGTGCCAGCAACAGACTAGCGGGGGCGGGCTCCTACAATGAGCAGTTCTTC
CASNRLAGAGSYNEQFF
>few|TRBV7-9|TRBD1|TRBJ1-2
TGTGCCAGCAGCCATACCTGGACAGGGGAAAGTGGCTACACCTTC
CASSHTWTGESGYTF
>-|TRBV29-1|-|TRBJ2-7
TGCAGCGTCCGGGACTCCTTATCCGAAAAGCAACCCTACGAGCAGTACTTC
CSVRDSLSEKQPYEQYF
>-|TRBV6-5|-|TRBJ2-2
TGTGCCAGCACCCCAGAGGGTGGTACCGGGGAGCTGTTTTTT
CASTPEGGTGELFF
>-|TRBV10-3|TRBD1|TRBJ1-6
TGTGCCATCAGTGACCCACGGACAGGGAACGGCTCACCCCTCCACTTT
CAISDPRTGNGSPLHF
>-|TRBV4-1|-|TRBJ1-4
TGCGCCAGCAGCCAAGCGGGAAAACTGTTTTTT
CASSQAGKLFF
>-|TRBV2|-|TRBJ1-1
TGTGCCAGCAGTGCCTCCAGCGACCGTCTTGGCTCTGAAGCTTTCTTT
CASSASSDRLGSEAFF
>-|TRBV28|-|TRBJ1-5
TGTGCCAGCAGTTTTCCGGGGTCTCAGCCCCAGCATTTT
CASSFPGSQPQHF
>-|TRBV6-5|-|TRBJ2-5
TGTGCCAGCAGTCGACTCCAAGAGACCCAGTACTTC
CASSRLQETQYF
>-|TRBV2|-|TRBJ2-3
TGTGCCAGCTCTCAGGGCGCCCTGGGGTCCACAGATACGCAGTATTTT
CASSQGALGSTDTQYF
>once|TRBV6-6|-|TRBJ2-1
TGTGCCAGCCACCTGGGGGGGGCCTTATACAATGAGCAGTTCTTC
CASHLGGALYNEQFF
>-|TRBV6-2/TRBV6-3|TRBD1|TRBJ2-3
TGTGCCAGCAGTTACACACCGGGACAGCTCACAGATACGCAGTATTTT
CASSYTPGQLTDTQYF
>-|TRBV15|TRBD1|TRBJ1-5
TGTGCCACCAGCACTGGACAGGGTAGCCAGCCCCAGCATTTT
CATSTGQGSQPQHF
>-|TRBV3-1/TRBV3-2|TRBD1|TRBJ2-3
TGTGCCAGCAGCCATGGACAGGGGGCCTTTTTT
CASSHGQGAFF
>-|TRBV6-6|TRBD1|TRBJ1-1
TGTGCCAGCAGCCCAGGACAGGGTGCCGAAGCTTTCTTT
CASSPGQGAEAFF
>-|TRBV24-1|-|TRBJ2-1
TGTGCCACCAGTGAGGCAACAGCCTACAATGAGCAGTTCTTC
CATSEATAYNEQFF
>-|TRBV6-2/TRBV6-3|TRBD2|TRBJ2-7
TGTGCCAGCAGTTACATTAGCGGGACACTTTCCTACGAGCAGTACTTC
CASSYISGTLSYEQYF
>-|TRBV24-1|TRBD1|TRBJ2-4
TGTGCCACCAGTGTGTCCACAGGGGCTAAAAACATTCAGTACTTC
CATSVSTGAKNIQYF
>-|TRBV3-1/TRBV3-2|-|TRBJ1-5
TGTGCCAGCAGCCAAGGACAGTATCAGCCCCAGCATTTT
CASSQGQYQPQHF
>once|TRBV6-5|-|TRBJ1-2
TGTGCCACCCGGGGCGGACTAATGAACTATGGCTACACCTTC
CATRGGLMNYGYTF
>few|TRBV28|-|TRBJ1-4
TGTGCCAGCAGGCCCGCGGGTTCGGGGGGAGAAAAACTGTTTTTT
CASRPAGSGGEKLFF
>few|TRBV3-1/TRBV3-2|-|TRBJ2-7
TGTGCCAGCAGCCAAGTGTCCCCTACAGGGACCCGCTTTTACGAGCAGTACTTC
CASSQVSPTGTRFYEQYF
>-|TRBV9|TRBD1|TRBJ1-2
TGTGCCAGCAGCGGCGGGACAGGGGAGGTCTACACCTTC
CASSGGTGEVYTF
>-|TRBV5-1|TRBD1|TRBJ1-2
TGCGCCAGCAGCTTGGCTCAGGGGGTCCGCTATGGCTACACCTTC
CASSLAQGVRYGYTF
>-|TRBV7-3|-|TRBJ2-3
TGTGCCAGCAGCTCCCCTAGAGATACGCAGTATTTT
CASSSPRDTQYF
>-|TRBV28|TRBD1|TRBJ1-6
TGTGCCAGCAGTTGGGGGGACAGGTGGAGCTCCTATAATTCACCCCTCCACTTT
CASSWGDRWSSYNSPLHF
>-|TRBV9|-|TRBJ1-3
TGTGCCAGCAGCGTAGCGCCACAGATGAGAAACACCATATATTTT
CASSVAPQMRNTIYF
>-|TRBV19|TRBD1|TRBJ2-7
TGTGCCAGTAGTCTCCGGGACAGGGCCTACGAGCAGTACTTC
CASSLRDRAYEQYF
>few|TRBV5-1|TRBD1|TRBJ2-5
TGCGCCAGCAGCCCTGGACAGGGGGTATGGGAGACCCAGTACTTC
CASSPGQGVWETQYF